Here is one T cell receptor beta chain with its context. Its antigen is still unknown. Within one base of it there is no much larger clone, and no base qualities were kept. At the DNA level, this CDR3 is encoded by other sequences in the same sample as well. Here V drops 3 bases and J drops 0 bases, and the junction holds 2 bases not matched to any gene. The germline V gene supplies CDR1 SGHAT and CDR2 FQNNGV. The CDR3 runs 16 residues from the cysteine to the phenylalanine. Of the read, only the CDR3 DNA is kept; its 48 bases are in frame from base 1. This entry belongs to a study of shared clonotypes between healthy human individuals (dated by TCRdb to about 2020). Turning to the overall study: The cohort comprised a couple of women and a few men aged 18 to 49 years. For each donor, three plates each were used for CD4 naive and CD4 memory, two plates were used for CD8 naive, and one plate was used for CD8 memory. The study deeply sequenced blood TCR repertoires of roughly five healthy adults to estimate repertoire size and the extent of clonotype sharing between individuals. To increase sequencing depth and limit assay-specific biases, different laboratories used diverse techniques to prepare libraries and sequence TCR repertoires. Each donor's leukapheresis produced roughly between roughly 0.9 and 8.9 billion PBMCs. Paper-wide results and their limitations: Based on pairwise subsampling, the degree of clonotype sharing among donors was expected to be affected by sequencing depth. Sampling was restricted to blood, and TCR repertoires in tissues likely differ from the TCR repertoires found in blood. Because the study included a small number of donors, the genetic and exposure-history diversity represented was limited. About 5% of naive CD4, 3.5% of naive CD8, 2% to 2.5% of memory CD4, and less than 0.45% of memory CD8 clonotypes were shared across a few donors. Estimated clonotype richness was generally larger for naive than for memory subsets. Even with the large sequencing depth, rarefaction of the sorted-subset datasets indicated that sequencing was incomplete. Compared with non-shared clonotypes, clonotypes shared by all four sorted-subset donors had higher generation probabilities.

The donors were healthy, HIV-negative adults who had no recently reported acute infections or vaccinations. Every donor was a Caucasian adult living in Nashville, Tennessee, USA. CD4+ T cells were enriched through magnetic negative selection, after which naive cells were positively selected on CD45RA and the remaining negative fraction served as the memory subset. After blood collection by leukapheresis, PBMCs were isolated using Ficoll-Histopaque density gradient centrifugation and then cryopreserved in the vapor phase of liquid nitrogen. Analytical flow cytometry was used to check the purity and quantity of every magnetically sorted T cell population. Each sorted fraction had its genomic DNA isolated and then quantified by UV absorbance on a Nanodrop 2000c. TCR CDR3 regions were amplified from genomic DNA by multiplex PCR using the deep immunoSEQ assay. For each cell subset, the extracted genomic DNA was distributed evenly across all wells of several immunoSEQ 96-well plates, and each plate served as one replicate. For sorted subsets, about 200 ng genomic DNA, equal to about 30,000 T cell genomes, was loaded into each replicate PCR. Purified libraries were measured with a Qubit 3.0 fluorometer, size-checked on a Bioanalyzer 2100, and measured again with the KAPA Library Quantification kit. Each immunoSEQ 96-well plate was sequenced on its own single-read 150-cycle Illumina NextSeq 550 flow cell. Turning to the authors' computational methods: Because the immunoSEQ output held only junctional sequences and lacked quality scores, the filtering could not match the filtering applied to full-length reads. To assign V/J genes and CDR3, sequences were annotated using PyIR, a Python wrapper for IgBLAST v1.9, with IMGT germline references. Reads were filtered out if the reads had weak V/J assignments (E-value above 1e-6), no CDR3, stop codons, out-of-frame junctions, or ambiguous translated residues. V3J clonotypes were defined as sequences sharing an identical inferred V gene, J gene, and CDR3 amino acid sequence. Percentage overlap between repertoires was calculated by dividing the number of shared unique clonotypes by the size of the smaller repertoire. RTK rarefaction, the Chao1 estimator, and Recon v2.1 estimates of unobserved clonotypes were used to assess repertoire richness. Generation probabilities were computed with OLGA for all TCRbeta clonotypes obtained by the gDNA method from a handful of donors. Sourced from immuneACCESS, this table was stored by TCRdb with only in-frame sequences that have V and J called. A share of the clones is absent; for the studies checked, an unresolved V gene accounts for under half, and the remainder has no known explanation. V, J and clone size derive from that table, while D and trimming were established from the DNA sequence. Counted in this sample were 2.5 million or so clones; approximately 94% of them appeared once. Over 0.12% of the sample belongs to the ten largest clones.

The V and J segments used are TRBV11-2 and TRBJ2-2, and 9 bases in between align with TRBD2. The source material was naive CD4+ T cells sorted from blood. The cell subset or site tag for this specimen amounts to: CD45RA+ positively selected. The source of this sequence is a man between 18 and 35 years old in good health. The encoded CDR3 is CASSLTSGTNTGELFF. The nucleotide sequence reads as follows: TGTGCCAGCAGCTTGACTAGCGGTACGAACACCGGGGAGCTGTTTTTT.